Reported below is one T cell receptor beta chain. The antigen is undetermined. The method was immunoSEQ multiplex PCR; TCRdb's version includes in-frame clones alone and lacks a portion of them. This table has under 4,000 clones, approximately 93% appearing once. The data originate from a study of T cell repertoires in ileal Crohn's disease. Study summary: Surgery for a complication: stricturing in 61%, penetrating in about 40%.

Time point noted: inflamed ileum from the surgical specimen. Study-wide findings and caveats: High-frequency clones were more common in sorted CD8 than CD4 cells.

Sequencing was carried out using ileal tissue. This TCR derives from an adult with Crohn's disease.

The CDR3 region is CASSLGSGDTQYF. CDR3 DNA: TGTGCCAGCAGCTTGGGTAGCGGAGATACGCAGTATTTT. The genes are TRBV13 and TRBJ2-3, with D maybe TRBD2 (6 bases). The germline V and J ends were trimmed by 3 bases and 5 bases, with 9 bases remaining between them. Germline loops: CDR1 PRHDT, CDR2 FYEKMQ (reference sequence). The CDR3 is 13 residues long. The complete variable domain, with remaining parts taken from reference TRBV13 and TRBJ2-3, reads AAGVIQSPRHLIKEKRETATLKCYPIPRHDTVYWYQQGPGQDPQFLISFYEKMQSDKGSIPDRFSAQQFSDYHSELNMSSLELGDSALYFCASSLGSGDTQYFGPGTRLTVL.